Following are 28 T cell receptor beta chains from one sample sequenced in a study of CD8+CD57+ T cells in acquired aplastic anemia. Whoever was chosen for sequencing had shown CD8+CD57+ cell expansion by flow cytometry. Profiles of TCR beta VDJ and CDR3 were generated from a genomic DNA template. Each CDR3 protein is one row after TCRdb ran MiXCR on the reads. The data show hundreds of thousands of distinct CDR3 sequences, roughly 34% seen once. Input material: sorted CD4+, CD8+, or CD8+CD57+ T cells (not recorded which) from PBMCs. The source of these receptors is a human donor with aplastic anemia.

This clonotype occurred a few times. The V and J genes are TRBV30 and TRBJ2-7; 9 bases agree with TRBD1. Per the germline V gene, CDR1 is GTSNPN and CDR2 is SVGIG (reference sequence). V gave up 5 bases and J gave up 4 bases; unmatched junction bases: 0. CDR3 length: 11 residues. As DNA, the CDR3 is TGTGCCTGGGGACAGGGGTACGAGCAGTACTTC. It specifies CAWGQGYEQYF. Full variable domain (outside the CDR3, taken from reference TRBV30 and TRBJ2-7): SQTIHQWPATLVQPVGSPLSLECTVEGTSNPNLYWYRQAAGRGLQLLFYSVGIGQISSEVPQNLSASRPQDRQFILSSKKLLLSDSGFYLCAWGQGYEQYFGPGTRLTVT.

This clonotype was counted at least ten times. V and J are TRBV19 and TRBJ2-1, with a tentative D call TRBD2 (6 bases). The CDR3 has 13 residues. Trimming pared 7 bases from V and 9 bases from J, leaving 16 bases between. In germline, CDR1 is LNHDA, CDR2 SQIVND (reference sequence). The CDR3 nucleotides read TGTGCCAGTATTTCCACTAGCCGTACTGAGCAGTTCTTC. Translating it yields CASISTSRTEQFF.

The chain combines TRBV29-1 with TRBJ1-2; 8 positions match TRBD1. V lost 0 bases and J lost 5; bases outside the gene matches: 8. This CDR3 has 15 amino acids. From germline, CDR1 is SQVTM and CDR2 ANQGSEA. The CDR3 sequence: CSVEDLGQVDYGYTF. As DNA, the CDR3 is TGCAGCGTTGAAGATCTGGGACAGGTGGATTATGGCTACACCTTC. Filled out from reference TRBV29-1 and TRBJ1-2, the complete variable domain reads SAVISQKPSRDICQRGTSLTIQCQVDSQVTMMFWYRQQPGQSLTLIATANQGSEATYESGFVIDKFPISRPNLTFSTLTVSNMSPEDSSIYLCSVEDLGQVDYGYTFGSGTRLTVV.

V usage is TRBV15 and J usage is TRBJ2-2; possibly TRBD2 for D (7 bases). V lost 5 bases to trimming and J lost 5 bases, with 15 bases between them. This CDR3 has 15 residues. Per the germline V gene, CDR1 is LNHNV and CDR2 is YYDKDF (reference sequence). The CDR3 DNA follows: TGTGCCACCAGCGGGGAGGGGCAGGGGACCGGGGAGCTGTTTTTT. The encoded protein is CATSGEGQGTGELFF. Drawing the rest from reference TRBV15 and TRBJ2-2, the complete variable domain is DAMVIQNPRYQVTQFGKPVTLSCSQTLNHNVMYWYQQKSSQAPKLLFHYYDKDFNNEADTPDNFQSRRPNTSFCFLDIRSPGLGDTAMYLCATSGEGQGTGELFFGEGSRLTVL.

Many counts were recorded for this clonotype. The chain employs TRBV19 and TRBJ2-3; 8 bases are shared with TRBD2. The CDR3 extends over 14 amino acids. V lost 1 base to trimming and J lost 5 bases; unmatched junction nucleotides: 2. Germline CDR1 reads LNHDA; CDR2 reads SQIVND (reference sequence). CDR3 in DNA: TGTGCCAGTAGTATAGGCGGGAGGAGAGATACGCAGTATTTT. It yields the protein CASSIGGRRDTQYF.

This sequence joins TRBV5-1 and TRBJ2-1, with 16 nucleotides matching TRBD2. The CDR3 has 16 amino acids. After removal of 3 bases from V and 9 bases from J, the junction contained 6 bases not matched to a gene. Germline V gene data show CDR1 as SGHRS and CDR2 as YFSETQ. CDR3 sequence: CASSSGLAGGPSEQFF. CDR3 nucleotides: TGCGCCAGCAGCTCGGGACTAGCGGGAGGGCCCAGTGAGCAGTTCTTC. Looking up the rest from reference TRBV5-1 and TRBJ2-1 gives the full variable domain: KAGVTQTPRYLIKTRGQQVTLSCSPISGHRSVSWYQQTPGQGLQFLFEYFSETQRNKGNFPGRFSGRQFSNSRSEMNVSTLELGDSALYLCASSSGLAGGPSEQFFGPGTRLTVL.

The CDR3 sequence: CASSGTGESQQYF. The CDR3, as DNA: TGTGCCAGCAGTGGGACAGGGGAGTCACAGCAGTACTTC. The V gene is TRBV25-1, the J gene TRBJ2-7; 9 bases match TRBD1. The length of the CDR3 is 13 residues. V shed 4 bases, J shed 8 bases, and the junction held 6 bases outside the gene matches. From germline, CDR1 is MGHDK and CDR2 SYGVNS.

This clonotype occurred a few times. The V and J genes are TRBV7-2 and TRBJ1-4; D unresolved. Per the germline V gene, CDR1 is SGHTA and CDR2 is FQGNSA. Trimming removed 5 bases at V and 3 bases at J, with 16 bases between. This CDR3 comprises 16 residues. The DNA for the CDR3 is TGTGCCAGCAGCGATACGACCAGGACCGCTAATGAAAAACTGTTTTTT. It yields the protein CASSDTTRTANEKLFF.

This clonotype occurred many times. The chain couples TRBV20-1 to TRBJ1-2; tentative D call: TRBD1 (6 bases). V was shortened by 5 bases and J by 2 bases, with 15 bases between the two germline ends. This CDR3 comprises 14 residues. Germline CDR1 DFQATT, CDR2 SNEGSKA (reference sequence). The CDR3 is CSADAGVGNYGYTF. The DNA of the CDR3 is TGCAGTGCTGATGCAGGGGTCGGCAACTATGGCTACACCTTC.

The chain has TRBV15 and TRBJ1-2; TRBD1 is a possible D gene (6 bases). V lost 1 base to trimming and J lost 4 bases, with 13 bases between them. CDR3 length equals 15 residues. Germline CDR1 reads LNHNV; CDR2 reads YYDKDF (reference sequence). The chain's CDR3 is CATSRVSTGSYGYTF. The DNA for the CDR3 is TGTGCCACCAGCAGAGTTTCGACAGGATCCTATGGCTACACCTTC.

This clonotype was seen ten or more times. This chain joins TRBV19 and TRBJ2-7; D not certain. Germline values: CDR1 LNHDA, CDR2 SQIVND (reference sequence). The CDR3 is 12 residues long. Trimming stripped 3 bases from V and 3 bases from J, with 6 bases between. CDR3 sequence: CASSMSGYEQYF. CDR3 nucleotide sequence: TGTGCCAGTAGTATGAGTGGCTACGAGCAGTACTTC.

This clonotype was detected only a few times. The CDR3 is CASSFSRGGELFF. CDR3 nucleotide sequence: TGTGCCAGCAGTTTTTCCAGGGGGGGGGAGCTGTTTTTT. This chain links TRBV12-3 or TRBV12-4 with TRBJ2-2; the match to TRBD1 covers 7 bases. The CDR3 contains 13 residues. V shed 3 bases and J 8 bases; nucleotides not matched to a gene: 3.

This clonotype was picked up a small number of times. At one boundary the junction diverges from the germline segment, which might be a read error. The chain links TRBV11-2 to TRBJ2-7; TRBD1 might be the D (6 bases). Germline CDR1 is SGHAT and CDR2 is FQNNGV. The CDR3 totals 15 residues. The CDR3 DNA reads as TGTGCCAGCAGCTCACTCCTGGGGACATCCTACAAGCAGTACTTC. Residues: CASSSLLGTSYKQYF.

As regards this clonotype: At one of its ends the junction is not consistent with the germline gene, which may arise from a read error. V usage is TRBV10-3 and J usage is TRBJ2-2; 7 nucleotides match TRBD2. Germline loops: CDR1 ENHRY, CDR2 SYGVKD. The CDR3 loop spans 14 amino acids. The CDR3 coding sequence is TGTGCCAGCAGTGACTGGGGGGGGACCGGGGAGCTGTTTTTT. This sequence encodes CASSDWGGTGELFF.

This clonotype came up many times. The chain couples TRBV20-1 to TRBJ1-2; D might be TRBD1 (5 bases). The CDR3 consists of 13 residues. Germline V gene lookup returns CDR1 DFQATT and CDR2 SNEGSKA (reference sequence). Trimming took off 0 bases at V and 6 bases at J, with 11 bases between the two ends. CDR3 DNA: TGCAGTGCTAGAGATTCAGGGCGGGATGGCTACACCTTC. It codes for CSARDSGRDGYTF.

This chain joins TRBV28 and TRBJ2-2, with unresolved D. The CDR3 totals 14 residues. Germline CDR1 reads MDHEN; CDR2 reads SYDVKM. Trimming shortened V by 3 bases and J by 6 bases, and 11 bases separated the two germline ends. CDR3: CASSFPIASGELFF. The CDR3 DNA reads as TGTGCCAGCAGTTTCCCGATAGCTTCCGGGGAGCTGTTTTTT.

V gene TRBV20-1 combines with J gene TRBJ2-3, with TRBD1 identical over 7 bases. The CDR3 is 15 residues long. Germline V gene data show CDR1 as DFQATT and CDR2 as SNEGSKA (reference sequence). Trimming cost V 4 bases and J 6 bases; bases outside gene matches: 13. CDR3 in DNA: TGCAGTGCTACCTCCGGGACAGCCTCCGGGGATACGCAGTATTTT. Protein: CSATSGTASGDTQYF.

This clonotype was counted a few times. The chain uses TRBV7-3 and TRBJ1-1, with 7 positions matching TRBD1. Trimming at V came to 5 bases and at J to 6 bases, leaving 9 bases not matched to a gene. The CDR3 is 14 residues long. CDR1 is SGHTA and CDR2 is FQGTGA in the germline V gene. CDR3: CASSAQGTGAEAFF. The CDR3 coding sequence is TGTGCCAGCAGCGCACAGGGGACTGGCGCTGAAGCTTTCTTT.

The chain employs TRBV19 and TRBJ1-6; D perhaps matches TRBD1 (5 bases). V dropped 1 base and J dropped 14 bases, with 15 bases sitting between them. The CDR3 runs to 14 residues. CDR1 is LNHDA, CDR2 SQIVND, per germline (reference sequence). The CDR3 sequence: CASSIAGRGGALHF. CDR3 DNA: TGTGCCAGTAGTATAGCAGGGAGAGGAGGGGCCCTCCACTTT.

There are many counts of this clonotype. The genes are TRBV12-3 or TRBV12-4 and TRBJ1-2; D not certain. V was clipped by 8 bases and J by 4 bases, with 14 bases between them. The CDR3 loop spans 13 amino acids. The CDR3 spells CASPGPHRYGYTF. The CDR3 bases are TGTGCCAGCCCTGGTCCTCATCGCTATGGCTACACCTTC.

This clonotype came up many times. The chain uses TRBV20-1 and TRBJ2-7; no definite D call. V was cut by 2 bases and J by 6 bases, with 11 bases left in between. The CDR3 spans 12 residues. The germline gives CDR1 DFQATT, CDR2 SNEGSKA (reference sequence). CDR3 loop: CSARQDRFEQYF. The DNA for the CDR3 is TGCAGTGCTAGACAGGACCGATTCGAGCAGTACTTC.

V and J are TRBV20-1 and TRBJ2-7, with 10 bases identical to TRBD1. Germline lookup yields CDR1 DFQATT and CDR2 SNEGSKA (reference sequence). This CDR3 region has 12 residues. The chain's CDR3 is CSKPGQGSRGYF. For the CDR3, the DNA is TGCAGCAAGCCGGGACAGGGGTCTCGAGGGTACTTC.

The CDR3 DNA follows: TGCAGTGCCCTGACAGGCCGGACGGCGAACACTGAAGCTTTCTTT. The encoded protein is CSALTGRTANTEAFF. This sequence joins TRBV20-1 and TRBJ1-1; tentative D call: TRBD1 (6 bases). Germline V gene sequence: CDR1 DFQATT, CDR2 SNEGSKA (reference sequence). The CDR3 is 15 residues long. V was cut by 6 bases and J by 1 base, with 18 bases left in between.

This clonotype has at least ten counts. V usage is TRBV20-1 and J usage is TRBJ1-2; unclear D gene. Trimming shortened V by 1 base and J by 8 bases, and 14 bases separated the two germline ends. This CDR3 region has 13 residues. CDR1 and CDR2 (germline): DFQATT, SNEGSKA (reference sequence). CDR3 residues: CSARAGLAGGYTF. For the CDR3, the DNA is TGCAGTGCTAGAGCCGGACTCGCGGGGGGCTACACCTTC.

The chain is built from TRBV2 and TRBJ1-1; D is uncertain. The CDR3 sequence is 14 residues long. V was shortened by 3 bases and J by 1 base, with 9 bases between the two germline ends. In germline, CDR1 is SNHLY, CDR2 FYNNEI. Written as DNA, the CDR3 is TGTGCCAGCAGTGACAGGAGTCGGAACACTGAAGCTTTCTTT. It yields the protein CASSDRSRNTEAFF.

Here the CDR3 DNA reads TGCGCCAGCAGCCGGGTGGACAGTTGGAATGAGCAGTTCTTC. This encodes CASSRVDSWNEQFF. The V call is TRBV5-1, the J call TRBJ2-1, with D possibly being TRBD1 (6 bases). Germline V CDR1 and CDR2: SGHRS, YFSETQ. The CDR3 runs to 14 residues. V was clipped by 4 bases and J by 7 bases, with 15 bases between them. The full variable domain, its missing parts supplied by reference TRBV5-1 and TRBJ2-1, is KAGVTQTPRYLIKTRGQQVTLSCSPISGHRSVSWYQQTPGQGLQFLFEYFSETQRNKGNFPGRFSGRQFSNSRSEMNVSTLELGDSALYLCASSRVDSWNEQFFGPGTRLTVL.

This clonotype appeared many times. The rearrangement uses TRBV10-3 and TRBJ2-7, with 8 positions matching TRBD1. The CDR3 runs to 14 residues. With V trimmed by 11 bases and J by 6 bases, 15 bases remained unmatched. CDR1 is ENHRY, CDR2 SYGVKD, per germline. CDR3 bases: TGTGCCTCGAGAACGACAGGGGAAGCCTTCGAGCAGTACTTC. This gives the protein CASRTTGEAFEQYF.

This chain connects TRBV2 to TRBJ2-6; D perhaps matches TRBD2 (5 bases). The V gene's germline CDR1 is SNHLY and CDR2 FYNNEI. With 4 bases removed from V and 4 bases from J, the gap between germline ends came to 17 bases. The length of the CDR3 is 17 residues. CDR3 protein: CASSGFRGSPGANVLTF. Written as DNA, the CDR3 is TGTGCCAGCAGTGGTTTCCGTGGGAGCCCAGGGGCCAACGTCCTGACTTTC.